The rows below give T cell receptor beta chains drawn from one sample of a study of blood T cell repertoires in COVID-19. Assay: immunoSEQ multiplex PCR; the TCRdb copy retains only in-frame clones and omits some. The data hold 200,000 to 250,000 clones, with approximately 84% observed a single time. The specimen sequenced was peripheral blood. The receptor source for this set is a man aged 50 or older with acute or convalescent COVID-19. CDR3s include the opening cysteine and the closing phenylalanine or tryptophan. D genes are given only for firm matches. Clone size is shown for a subset of rows, as once, few, many or a class of expanded clone.

CDR3aa	CDR3nt	abundance	d_gene	v_gene	j_gene
CASSVGPGQSGYNEQFF	TGTGCCAGCAGCGTAGGCCCAGGACAGTCGGGGTACAATGAGCAGTTCTTC	-	-	TRBV9	TRBJ2-1
CASSRDTTYEQYF	TGTGCCAGCAGCCGGGACACCACCTACGAGCAGTACTTC	-	-	TRBV6-5	TRBJ2-7
CASSTRGEGSNQPQHF	TGTGCCAGTAGTACCCGAGGAGAGGGAAGCAATCAGCCCCAGCATTTT	-	-	TRBV19	TRBJ1-5
CASSEGTSSVETQYF	TGTGCCAGCAGTGAAGGCACCTCTAGCGTGGAGACCCAGTACTTC	-	-	TRBV6-1	TRBJ2-5
CASSPPGLTEAFF	TGTGCCAGCAGTCCCCCCGGACTCACTGAAGCTTTCTTT	-	-	TRBV6-2/TRBV6-3	TRBJ1-1
CASSDSSSGSRGYTF	TGTGCCAGCAGTGACTCATCGAGTGGTAGCCGGGGCTACACCTTC	-	-	TRBV6-4	TRBJ1-2
CASSLRTSGGTDTQYF	TGTGCCAGCAGCTTAAGGACTAGCGGAGGCACGGATACGCAGTATTTT	-	TRBD2	TRBV11-3	TRBJ2-3
CASSPPGNYGYTF	TGTGCCAGCAGCCCCCCGGGAAACTATGGCTACACCTTC	few	-	TRBV9	TRBJ1-2
CASSVQTGTGTYEQYF	TGTGCCAGCAGCGTACAGACCGGGACAGGAACCTACGAGCAGTACTTC	-	TRBD1	TRBV5-5	TRBJ2-7
CAWSGPAVNTEAFF	TGTGCCTGGAGCGGCCCGGCGGTGAACACTGAAGCTTTCTTT	once	-	TRBV30	TRBJ1-1
CASRDSYGYTF	TGTGCCAGCAGGGACAGCTATGGCTACACCTTC	-	-	TRBV6-5	TRBJ1-2
CASRVYGQGMNTEAFF	TGTGCCAGCAGGGTATACGGACAGGGGATGAACACTGAAGCTTTCTTT	-	TRBD1	TRBV2	TRBJ1-1
CASSPRGSRQPQHF	TGTGCCAGCAGTCCCCGGGGTTCGCGGCAGCCCCAGCATTTT	-	-	TRBV6-5	TRBJ1-5
CASSFGTGKNNSPLHF	TGCGCCAGCAGCTTCGGGACAGGGAAGAATAATTCACCCCTCCACTTT	-	TRBD1	TRBV5-1	TRBJ1-6
CASSLLAGHAYNEQFF	TGTGCCAGCAGTCTCTTAGCGGGGCACGCCTACAATGAGCAGTTCTTC	-	TRBD2	TRBV27	TRBJ2-1
CASSLAGGGNGYTF	TGTGCCAGCAGCTTAGCAGGGGGCGGGAATGGCTACACCTTC	few	TRBD1	TRBV7-9	TRBJ1-2